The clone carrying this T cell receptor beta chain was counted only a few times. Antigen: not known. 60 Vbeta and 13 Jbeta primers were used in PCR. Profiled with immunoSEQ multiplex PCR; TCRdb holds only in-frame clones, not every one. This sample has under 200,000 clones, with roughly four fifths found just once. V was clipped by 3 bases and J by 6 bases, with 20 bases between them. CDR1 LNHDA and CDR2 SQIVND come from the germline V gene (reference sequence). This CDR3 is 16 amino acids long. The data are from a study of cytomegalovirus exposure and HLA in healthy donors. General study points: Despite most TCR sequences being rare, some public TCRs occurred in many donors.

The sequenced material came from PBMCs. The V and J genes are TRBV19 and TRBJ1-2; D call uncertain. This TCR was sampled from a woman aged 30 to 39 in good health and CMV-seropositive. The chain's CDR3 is CASSIRREKGGDGYTF. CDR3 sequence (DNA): TGTGCCAGTAGTATTAGGCGGGAAAAAGGCGGTGATGGCTACACCTTC.